This is a list of T cell receptor beta chains from one sample in a study of T cell repertoires in ileal Crohn's disease. The table came from immunoSEQ multiplex PCR; TCRdb's copy has only in-frame clones and leaves some out. In the table there are 7,300 or so clones, approximately 70% of which are singletons. Specimen: ileal tissue. These receptors were taken from an adult with Crohn's disease. Both conserved end residues are part of each CDR3. D genes are given only for firm matches. Only some rows state a clone size, as once, few, many or a class for expanded clones.

V gene	clone size	D gene	J gene	CDR3 DNA	CDR3 protein
TRBV19	.	.	TRBJ2-6	TGTGCCAGTAGTATAGACAGAGGGGCCAACGTCCTGACTTTC	CASSIDRGANVLTF
TRBV30	.	.	TRBJ2-5	TGTGCCTTTGGCCAAACGTACCAAGAGACCCAGTACTTC	CAFGQTYQETQYF
TRBV28	few	TRBD1	TRBJ2-7	TGTGCCAGCAGGTACAGGGGGCGCATGTACGAGCAGTACTTC	CASRYRGRMYEQYF
TRBV6-6	.	.	TRBJ2-5	TGTGCCAGCAGTTCTAGAAAAGAGACCCAGTACTTC	CASSSRKETQYF
TRBV18	few	TRBD1	TRBJ2-3	TGTGCCAGCTCTCAATTAGAGGGACAGGGCGGCACAGATACGCAGTATTTT	CASSQLEGQGGTDTQYF
TRBV15	.	TRBD1	TRBJ2-2	TGTGCCACCAGCAGAGTCGGGACAGCCAACACCGGGGAGCTGTTTTTT	CATSRVGTANTGELFF
TRBV7-9	once	TRBD2	TRBJ2-1	TGTGCCAGCAGCGCGACGGGACTAGCGGATTACAATGAGCAGTTCTTC	CASSATGLADYNEQFF
TRBV30	.	.	TRBJ1-1	TGCGCCTGGAGCTCAGGGGCAATGGCGACTGAAGCTTTCTTT	CAWSSGAMATEAFF
TRBV6-1	few	.	TRBJ2-7	TGTGCCAGCAGTGAAGCGCAAGGCAGGGGCTACGAGCAGTACTTC	CASSEAQGRGYEQYF
TRBV29-1	.	.	TRBJ2-7	TGCAGCGTCCTCGAGAACGAGCAGTACTTC	CSVLENEQYF
TRBV30	.	.	TRBJ1-4	TGTGCCTGGAGTAGCGGAGTAGATGAAAAACTGTTTTTT	CAWSSGVDEKLFF
TRBV27	.	.	TRBJ2-1	TGTGCCAGCAGTCCAAAAACCCTCGGGGTCTCCTACAATGAGCAGTTCTTC	CASSPKTLGVSYNEQFF
TRBV7-2	.	TRBD2	TRBJ2-1	TGTGCCAGCAGCTTACCGGGACTAGCGGGAGCCGATGAGCAGTTCTTC	CASSLPGLAGADEQFF
TRBV18	.	TRBD1	TRBJ1-1	TGTGCCAGCTCGCAGACGTACCAGGGGGATTTGACTGAAGCTTTCTTT	CASSQTYQGDLTEAFF
TRBV29-1	.	TRBD1	TRBJ2-1	TGCAGCGTTGTGTGGGACAGGGGGCTCAATGAGCAGTTCTTC	CSVVWDRGLNEQFF
TRBV11-2	few	.	TRBJ2-5	TGTGCCAGCAGCTTAGATACGACAGTGACCCAGTACTTC	CASSLDTTVTQYF
TRBV6-1	once	.	TRBJ1-5	TGTGCCAGCAGTGAAGCAGGGGGAAGTTGGCAGCCCCAGCATTTT	CASSEAGGSWQPQHF
TRBV6-1	.	TRBD1	TRBJ1-6	TGTGCCAGCATCGCTAGACAGGGAAATAATTCACCCCTCCACTTT	CASIARQGNNSPLHF
TRBV2	.	TRBD2	TRBJ2-7	TGTGCCAGCAGCGGGACTAGCGGCACCTACGAGCAGTACTTC	CASSGTSGTYEQYF
TRBV28	.	TRBD2	TRBJ2-7	TGTGCCAGCAGTTTACTAGCGGGAGAAGACGAGCAGTACTTC	CASSLLAGEDEQYF
TRBV25-1	.	.	TRBJ2-1	TGTGCCAGCAGTGGAGGCGGCAGTGAGCAGTTCTTC	CASSGGGSEQFF
TRBV2	.	.	TRBJ1-6	TGCGCCAGCAGAGGGAGCACTTCATGTTCACCCCTCCACTTT	CASRGSTSCSPLHF
TRBV19	.	.	TRBJ1-1	TGTGCCAGTAGAATCCAGGGGAGTCCCACTGAAGCTTTCTTT	CASRIQGSPTEAFF
TRBV5-1	few	TRBD1	TRBJ2-1	TGCGCCAGCAGCTTGGCCAGGGGGCGGGCGAGCTCCTACAATGAGCAGTTCTTC	CASSLARGRASSYNEQFF
TRBV10-2	.	TRBD2	TRBJ2-7	TGCGCCACCGGACTAGCGGGCGCCCAGGAGCAGTACTTC	CATGLAGAQEQYF
TRBV21-1	.	.	TRBJ2-1	TGTGCCAGCAGGGGCCTAGCGGTTTCCTACAATGAGCAGTTCTTC	CASRGLAVSYNEQFF
TRBV9	.	.	TRBJ2-3	TGTGCCAGCAGCGTAGCGGGAGCCCGGGCCACAGATACGCAGTATTTT	CASSVAGARATDTQYF
TRBV5-1	.	.	TRBJ2-3	TGCGCCAGCAGCTCGCTACTAGGCAGCACAGATACGCAGTATTTT	CASSSLLGSTDTQYF
TRBV4-1	.	TRBD2	TRBJ2-3	TGCGCCAGCAGCCTCCTCGGACTAGCGGGAGATACGCAGTATTTT	CASSLLGLAGDTQYF
TRBV27	.	.	TRBJ2-7	TGTGCCAGCAGTTTATCGCACAGGGAGTTGTACGAGCAGTACTTC	CASSLSHRELYEQYF
TRBV28	.	.	TRBJ1-5	TGTGCCAGCCAAGTTCGAGGGGGACAGCATTTT	CASQVRGGQHF
TRBV2	.	.	TRBJ1-2	TGTGCCAGCAGTGAAGCAAGCGGTTTGGCCTATGGCTACACCTTC	CASSEASGLAYGYTF
TRBV10-1	.	.	TRBJ2-2	TGCGCCAGCAGTGCGGTGGGGAACTATGAAACCGGGGAGCTGTTCTTT	CASSAVGNYETGELFF
TRBV6-6	.	TRBD1	TRBJ2-7	TGTGCCAGCAGTGACCGGGACAGGGGTTCCTACGAGCAGTACTTC	CASSDRDRGSYEQYF
TRBV5-4	.	TRBD1	TRBJ2-7	TGTGCCAGCAGCCCTAAGGACAGGGCTACCTACGAGCAGTACTTC	CASSPKDRATYEQYF
TRBV18	few	.	TRBJ1-2	TGTGCCAGCTCTCTGGACTCGACTTATGGCTACACCTTC	CASSLDSTYGYTF
TRBV5-1	.	TRBD1	TRBJ2-4	TGCGCCAGCACCCCGGGGACAGGGGCCAAAAACATTCAGTACTTC	CASTPGTGAKNIQYF
TRBV5-1	.	TRBD2	TRBJ2-1	TGCGCCAGCAGCTTCTTAGTGGGGGGGGGCTACAATGAGCAGTTCTTC	CASSFLVGGGYNEQFF
TRBV7-3	.	TRBD2	TRBJ2-1	TGTGCCAGCAGCTTGGGGGAGAGCGGGAAAGCCAATGAGCAGTTCTTC	CASSLGESGKANEQFF
TRBV27	.	TRBD2	TRBJ2-1	TGTGCCAGCAGTTTAACTCAGCGGGATGGGCAGTTCTTC	CASSLTQRDGQFF
TRBV30	.	.	TRBJ1-5	TGTGCCTGGTCAGGGGATAGCAATCAGCCCCAGCATTTT	CAWSGDSNQPQHF
TRBV10-3	few	.	TRBJ1-1	TGTGCCATCAGTGAGTCAACAGAGAACACTGAAGCTTTCTTT	CAISESTENTEAFF
TRBV5-1	.	TRBD2	TRBJ2-3	TGCGCCAGCAGCTCGGGACTAGCGGGAACTCGCACAGATACGCAGTATTTT	CASSSGLAGTRTDTQYF
TRBV4-3	.	.	TRBJ1-4	TGCGCCAGCAGCCCCCAAGGGGACTTTAATGAAAAACTGTTTTTT	CASSPQGDFNEKLFF
TRBV29-1	.	.	TRBJ1-3	TGCAGCGTTGATTTCGGGGGAAGAAACACCATATATTTT	CSVDFGGRNTIYF
TRBV2	.	TRBD2	TRBJ2-5	TGTGCCAGCCAGGGAGGGAGTCAGACCCAGTACTTC	CASQGGSQTQYF
TRBV5-6	.	.	TRBJ1-5	TGTGCCAGCAGCTTGGGAGGCCGGAACGGGGGTCTCTCCCAGCATTTT	CASSLGGRNGGLSQHF